This note documents a single T cell receptor beta chain sequence. The specificity of this receptor is unknown. Within one base of it there is no much larger clone, and no base qualities were kept. The CDR1 and CDR2 encoded by the germline V gene are SGDLS and YYNGEE. Its CDR3 holds 13 amino acids, cysteine through phenylalanine. Only the CDR3 DNA is retained, 39 bases long and in frame from the first base. The junction carries 11 bases between V and J, which are trimmed by 2 bases and 6 bases respectively. This entry is derived from a study of blood T cell repertoires in COVID-19 (dated by TCRdb to 2020 to 2022). Concerning the study at large: Collaborator samples came from the United States, Italy and Spain and covered acute and convalescent phases of COVID-19. The samples were drawn from two sources: the first 160 participants of the ongoing ImmuneRACE study, and 1,200 or so subjects contributed by 6 global collaborators. A freely available public database, intended as a resource for researchers studying the immune response to SARS-CoV-2, is where the repertoires were released. Nearly every sample came with metadata listing a de-identified subject ID, COVID-19 status, age in years and sex. The material from the prospective study consisted of cDNA or gDNA derived from T cells, B-cell-depleted T cells, or PBMCs. The dataset comprised deeply sampled blood TCRbeta repertoires from subjects exposed to, actively infected with, or recovered from COVID-19. Where available, HLA class I and class II types were obtained from metadata supplied by the sample provider rather than from assay-based typing. Study-wide findings and limitations: Clinical and demographic metadata were provided uncurated, with the amount varying by source and participant.

TCRbeta CDR3 regions were amplified from genomic DNA using the immunoSEQ Assay, a bias-controlled multiplex PCR. The published analysis was carried out like this. The number of nucleated cells in each sample was estimated from the amplification of reference gene primers within the assay. To quantify the absolute abundance of each unique TCRbeta CDR3 rearrangement, sequence reads were collapsed and filtered. For each sample, productive Simpson clonality was calculated as the square root of Simpson's diversity index over productive rearrangements. Not all clones reach the TCRdb copy of this immuneACCESS table, which keeps in-frame sequences only. Checked studies attribute under half of the gap to unresolved V genes and leave the rest unexplained. Clone size and the V and J calls come from that table; the DNA yielded D and trimming. The sample has 50,000 to 65,000 clones on record, 80% to 90% of them singletons. The top ten clonotypes cover about 1.1% of the sample.

Each collaborating institution followed its own protocols to collect whole blood in K2EDTA tubes. For TCRbeta analysis, collaborators shipped samples as frozen whole blood, isolated PBMCs, or DNA extracted from either of those sample types. The rearrangement combines TRBV9 with TRBJ1-2; the best D guess is TRBD1, with 6 bases matching. The source of this sequence is a man aged 35-49 years with acute or convalescent COVID-19. The source material was peripheral blood. The DNA sequence is TGTGCCAGCAGCGTGGGCCACAGGGATGGCTACACCTTC. It translates to CASSVGHRDGYTF.